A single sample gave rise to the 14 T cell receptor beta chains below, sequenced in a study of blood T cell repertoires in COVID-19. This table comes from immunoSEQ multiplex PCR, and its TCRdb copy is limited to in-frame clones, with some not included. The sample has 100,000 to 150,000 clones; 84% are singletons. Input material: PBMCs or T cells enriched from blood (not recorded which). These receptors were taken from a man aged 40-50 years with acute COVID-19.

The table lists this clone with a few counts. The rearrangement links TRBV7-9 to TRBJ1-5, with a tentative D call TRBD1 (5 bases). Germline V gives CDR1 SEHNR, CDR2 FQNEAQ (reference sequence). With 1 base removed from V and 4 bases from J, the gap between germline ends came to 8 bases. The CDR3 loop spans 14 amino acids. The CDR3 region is CASSLDRPNQPQHF. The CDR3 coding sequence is TGTGCCAGCAGCTTAGACAGGCCTAATCAGCCCCAGCATTTT. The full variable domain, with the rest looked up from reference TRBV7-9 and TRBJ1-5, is DTGVSQNPRHKITKRGQNVTFRCDPISEHNRLYWYRQTLGQGPEFLTYFQNEAQLEKSRLLSDRFSAERPKGSFSTLEIQRTEQGDSAMYLCASSLDRPNQPQHFGDGTRLSIL.

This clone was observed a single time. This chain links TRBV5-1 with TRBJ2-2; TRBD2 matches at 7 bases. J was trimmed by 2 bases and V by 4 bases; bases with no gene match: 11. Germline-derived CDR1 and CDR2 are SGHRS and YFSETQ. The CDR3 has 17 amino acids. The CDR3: CASSLGGGSGNTGELFF. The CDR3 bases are TGCGCCAGCAGCCTGGGCGGCGGGAGTGGAAACACCGGGGAGCTGTTTTTT.

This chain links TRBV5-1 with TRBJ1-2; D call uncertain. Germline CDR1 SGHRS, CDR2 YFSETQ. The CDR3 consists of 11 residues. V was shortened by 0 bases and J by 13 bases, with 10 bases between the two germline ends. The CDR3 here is CASSLDQVPTF. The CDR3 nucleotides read TGCGCCAGCAGCTTGGACCAGGTTCCCACCTTC.

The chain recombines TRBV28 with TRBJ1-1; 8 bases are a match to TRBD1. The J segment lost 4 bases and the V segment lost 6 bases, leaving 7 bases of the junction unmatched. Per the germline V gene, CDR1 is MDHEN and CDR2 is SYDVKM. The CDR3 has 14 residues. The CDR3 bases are TGTGCCAGCAGAGAGACAGGGGCCGGCACTGAAGCTTTCTTT. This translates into CASRETGAGTEAFF.

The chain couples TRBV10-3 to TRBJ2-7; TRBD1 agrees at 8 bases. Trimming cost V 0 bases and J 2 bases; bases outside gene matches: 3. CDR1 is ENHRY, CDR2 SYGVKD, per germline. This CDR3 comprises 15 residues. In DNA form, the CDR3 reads TGTGCCATCAGTGAGTCGGGACAGGAGACCTACGAGCAGTACTTC. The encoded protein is CAISESGQETYEQYF.

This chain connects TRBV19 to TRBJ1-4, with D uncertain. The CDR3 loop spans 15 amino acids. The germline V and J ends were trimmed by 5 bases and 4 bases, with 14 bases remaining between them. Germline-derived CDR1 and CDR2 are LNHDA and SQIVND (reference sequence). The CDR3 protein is CASSRAGAGNEKLFF. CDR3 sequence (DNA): TGTGCCAGTAGTCGGGCTGGTGCGGGTAATGAAAAACTGTTTTTT. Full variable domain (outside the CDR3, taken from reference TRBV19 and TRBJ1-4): DGGITQSPKYLFRKEGQNVTLSCEQNLNHDAMYWYRQDPGQGLRLIYYSQIVNDFQKGDIAEGYSVSREKKESFPLTVTSAQKNPTAFYLCASSRAGAGNEKLFFGSGTQLSVL.

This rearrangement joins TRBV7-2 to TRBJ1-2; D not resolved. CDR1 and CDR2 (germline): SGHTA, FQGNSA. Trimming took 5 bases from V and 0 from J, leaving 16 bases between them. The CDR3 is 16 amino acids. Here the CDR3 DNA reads TGTGCCAGCAGCACCCGGACGGGATATGCTAACTATGGCTACACCTTC. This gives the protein CASSTRTGYANYGYTF.

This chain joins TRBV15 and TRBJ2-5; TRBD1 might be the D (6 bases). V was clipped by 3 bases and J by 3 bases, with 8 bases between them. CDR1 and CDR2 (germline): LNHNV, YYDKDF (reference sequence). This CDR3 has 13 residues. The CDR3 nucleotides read TGTGCCACCAGCAGTGACAGGAAAGAGACCCAGTACTTC. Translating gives CATSSDRKETQYF.

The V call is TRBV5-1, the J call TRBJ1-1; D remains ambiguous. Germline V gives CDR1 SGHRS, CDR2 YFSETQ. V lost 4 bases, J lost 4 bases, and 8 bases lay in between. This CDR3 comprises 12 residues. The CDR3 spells CASSVSGTEAFF. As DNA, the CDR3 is TGCGCCAGCAGCGTCAGTGGCACTGAAGCTTTCTTT.

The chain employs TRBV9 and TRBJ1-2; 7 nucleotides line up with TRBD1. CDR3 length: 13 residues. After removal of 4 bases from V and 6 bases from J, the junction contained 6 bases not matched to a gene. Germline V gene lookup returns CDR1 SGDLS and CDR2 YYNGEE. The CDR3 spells CASSPGQRDGYTF. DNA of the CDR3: TGTGCCAGCAGCCCGGGACAGAGAGATGGCTACACCTTC.

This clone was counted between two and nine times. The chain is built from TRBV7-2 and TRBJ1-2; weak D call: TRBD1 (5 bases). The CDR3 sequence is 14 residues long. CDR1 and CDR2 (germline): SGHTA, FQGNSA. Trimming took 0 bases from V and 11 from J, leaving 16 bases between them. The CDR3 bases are TGTGCCAGCAGCTTAGCAGCAGGGACTATGGGGTACACCTTC. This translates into CASSLAAGTMGYTF.

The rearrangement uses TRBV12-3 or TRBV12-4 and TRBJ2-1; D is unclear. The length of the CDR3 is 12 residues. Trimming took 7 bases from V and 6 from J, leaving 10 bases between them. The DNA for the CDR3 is TGTGCCAGCACGGAAGCGCTCAATGAGCAGTTCTTC. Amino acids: CASTEALNEQFF.

CDR3 loop: CASSLEANYGYTF. CDR3 coding DNA: TGTGCCAGCAGTTTGGAGGCGAACTATGGCTACACCTTC. The rearrangement links TRBV28 to TRBJ1-2; D gene unclear. With 3 bases removed from V and 2 bases from J, the gap between germline ends came to 7 bases. CDR1 is MDHEN, CDR2 SYDVKM, per germline. The CDR3 consists of 13 residues.

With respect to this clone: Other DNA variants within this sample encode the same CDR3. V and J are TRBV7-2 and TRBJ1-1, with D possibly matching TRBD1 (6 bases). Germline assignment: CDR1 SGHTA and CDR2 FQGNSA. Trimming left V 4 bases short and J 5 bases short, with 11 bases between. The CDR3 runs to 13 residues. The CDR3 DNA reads TGTGCCAGCAGCTCACAGGGCGATACTGAAGCTTTCTTT. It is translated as CASSSQGDTEAFF. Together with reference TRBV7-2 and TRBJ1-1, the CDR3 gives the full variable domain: GAGVSQSPSNKVTEKGKDVELRCDPISGHTALYWYRQSLGQGLEFLIYFQGNSAPDKSGLPSDRFSAERTGGSVSTLTIQRTQQEDSAVYLCASSSQGDTEAFFGQGTRLTVV.